These T cell receptor beta chains were read from a single sample in a study of T cell repertoires in cytomegalovirus infection. These receptors lack a known antigen. TCRdb re-derived calls from the reads in MiXCR, one entry per CDR3 protein. The sample yields about 500,000 distinct CDR3 sequences, 25% to 35% seen once. The specimen comprised cultured PBMCs, sampled from culture after CMV antigen stimulation. All receptors come from a human donor in good health (CMV status not recorded). Some clones in this sample may be carry-over from other donors' samples. The CDR3 runs from the conserved cysteine through the conserved F or W. Each record gives: clone size, J gene, CDR3 length, V gene, D gene, CDR3 DNA, CDR3 protein. D genes are given only for firm matches. Clone size is stated in some rows and not others, as once, few, many or a class when expanded.

clone_size: many; j_call: TRBJ2-3; cdr3_length: 15; v_call: TRBV7-2; d_call: TRBD2; cdr3_nt: TGTGCCAGCAGCTTAGCGTCACTAGCGAGAGATACGCAGTATTTT; cdr3_aa: CASSLASLARDTQYF
clone_size: -; j_call: TRBJ2-2; cdr3_length: 14; v_call: TRBV29-1; d_call: -; cdr3_nt: TGCAGCGTTGACGTGGGAAAGGACACCGGGGAGCTGTTTTTT; cdr3_aa: CSVDVGKDTGELFF
clone_size: -; j_call: TRBJ1-4; cdr3_length: 13; v_call: TRBV20-1; d_call: -; cdr3_nt: TGCAGTGCTAGCCGGGGGCCGGGTGAAAAACTGTTTTTT; cdr3_aa: CSASRGPGEKLFF
clone_size: -; j_call: TRBJ2-7; cdr3_length: 13; v_call: TRBV6-1; d_call: TRBD1; cdr3_nt: TGTGCCAGCAGTGGGACAGGGGGTTACGAGCAGTACTTC; cdr3_aa: CASSGTGGYEQYF
clone_size: few; j_call: TRBJ2-2; cdr3_length: 12; v_call: TRBV12-5; d_call: TRBD1; cdr3_nt: TGTGCTAGTGGTGGGGACAGCCCGTCTCTGTTTTTT; cdr3_aa: CASGGDSPSLFF
clone_size: many; j_call: TRBJ2-5; cdr3_length: 15; v_call: TRBV7-2; d_call: TRBD2; cdr3_nt: TGTGCCAGCAGCTGGGGGGGTAGCGGGATGGTGACCCAGTACTTC; cdr3_aa: CASSWGGSGMVTQYF
clone_size: few; j_call: TRBJ2-5; cdr3_length: 16; v_call: TRBV7-2; d_call: -; cdr3_nt: TGTGCCAGCAGCCCCCAGGCGGGGCCCCTCCAAGAGACCCAGTACTTC; cdr3_aa: CASSPQAGPLQETQYF
clone_size: many; j_call: TRBJ2-6; cdr3_length: 13; v_call: TRBV6-2/TRBV6-3; d_call: -; cdr3_nt: TGTGCCAGCAGTTTATCTGGGGCCAACGTCCTGACTTTC; cdr3_aa: CASSLSGANVLTF
clone_size: many; j_call: TRBJ2-1; cdr3_length: 19; v_call: TRBV28; d_call: TRBD2; cdr3_nt: TGTGCCAGCAGTTCCGGGGTAGCGGGAGGGCCGGGCTCCTACAATGAGCAGTTCTTC; cdr3_aa: CASSSGVAGGPGSYNEQFF
clone_size: -; j_call: TRBJ1-3; cdr3_length: 13; v_call: TRBV6-6; d_call: TRBD1; cdr3_nt: TGTGCCAGCACCAGGGGGGCCCCAAACACCATATATTTT; cdr3_aa: CASTRGAPNTIYF
clone_size: -; j_call: TRBJ2-7; cdr3_length: 14; v_call: TRBV6-1; d_call: TRBD1; cdr3_nt: TGTGCCAGCAGGTTCGGGACAGGGGGCGCCGAGCAGTACTTC; cdr3_aa: CASRFGTGGAEQYF
clone_size: few; j_call: TRBJ1-1; cdr3_length: 13; v_call: TRBV7-2; d_call: -; cdr3_nt: TGTGCCAGCAGCCCCCAAGCCGGGGTTGAAGCTTTCTTT; cdr3_aa: CASSPQAGVEAFF
clone_size: few; j_call: TRBJ1-1; cdr3_length: 13; v_call: TRBV6-1; d_call: -; cdr3_nt: TGTGCCAGCAGTTTGACTAGGGACCGGGAAGCTTTCTTT; cdr3_aa: CASSLTRDREAFF
clone_size: -; j_call: TRBJ1-2; cdr3_length: 14; v_call: TRBV7-2; d_call: TRBD1; cdr3_nt: TGTGCCAGCAGCCCCCGACAGGGGATGGGTGGCTACACCTTC; cdr3_aa: CASSPRQGMGGYTF
clone_size: few; j_call: TRBJ2-1; cdr3_length: 13; v_call: TRBV19; d_call: -; cdr3_nt: TGTGCCAGTAGTAAGCTGCAGTACAATGAGCAGTTCTTC; cdr3_aa: CASSKLQYNEQFF
clone_size: -; j_call: TRBJ1-5; cdr3_length: 14; v_call: TRBV7-2; d_call: -; cdr3_nt: TGTGGCAGCAGCCTCGGACACAGCAATCAGCCCCAGCATTTT; cdr3_aa: CGSSLGHSNQPQHF
clone_size: -; j_call: TRBJ2-1; cdr3_length: 18; v_call: TRBV19; d_call: TRBD2; cdr3_nt: TGTGCCAGTAGTATCCTACTAGCGGGAGTTCCCCCATATGACGAGCAGTTCTTC; cdr3_aa: CASSILLAGVPPYDEQFF
clone_size: few; j_call: TRBJ2-5; cdr3_length: 14; v_call: TRBV5-6; d_call: -; cdr3_nt: TGTGCCAGCTCCCAGACCGGATTACAAGAGACCCAGTACTTC; cdr3_aa: CASSQTGLQETQYF
clone_size: -; j_call: TRBJ2-1; cdr3_length: 17; v_call: TRBV20-1; d_call: TRBD2; cdr3_nt: TGCAGTGCTAGCCCCGGGACTAGCGGGAGGTCCTACAATGAGCAGTTCTTC; cdr3_aa: CSASPGTSGRSYNEQFF
clone_size: few; j_call: TRBJ1-6; cdr3_length: 16; v_call: TRBV28; d_call: -; cdr3_nt: TGTGCCAGCAGCCGGCCCTCAGGGGTCGGGAATTCACCCCTCCACTTT; cdr3_aa: CASSRPSGVGNSPLHF
clone_size: few; j_call: TRBJ1-5; cdr3_length: 13; v_call: TRBV6-6; d_call: -; cdr3_nt: TGTGCCAGCAGTTACCTGCCATTTCAGCCCCAGCATTTT; cdr3_aa: CASSYLPFQPQHF
clone_size: many; j_call: TRBJ2-3; cdr3_length: 13; v_call: TRBV7-2; d_call: -; cdr3_nt: TGTGCCAGCAGCTTAGAACAACAAGATACGCAGTATTTT; cdr3_aa: CASSLEQQDTQYF
clone_size: once; j_call: TRBJ2-5; cdr3_length: 15; v_call: TRBV20-1; d_call: TRBD2; cdr3_nt: TGCAGTGCTACTGGACTAGCGGGATACCTGGAGACCCAGTACTTC; cdr3_aa: CSATGLAGYLETQYF
clone_size: -; j_call: TRBJ2-1; cdr3_length: 12; v_call: TRBV5-5; d_call: TRBD2; cdr3_nt: TGTGCCAGCAGTGGGGGGGTCTATGAGCAGTTCTTC; cdr3_aa: CASSGGVYEQFF
clone_size: few; j_call: TRBJ2-5; cdr3_length: 19; v_call: TRBV23-1; d_call: TRBD2; cdr3_nt: TGCGCCAGCAGCCCACGAAGGCTGGCGGGAGGGCCGAAGTTGGAGACCCAGTACTTC; cdr3_aa: CASSPRRLAGGPKLETQYF
clone_size: -; j_call: TRBJ1-1; cdr3_length: 15; v_call: TRBV4-3; d_call: -; cdr3_nt: TGCGCCAGCAGCCAAGTTGGGGCGGGGAACACTGAAGCTTTCTTT; cdr3_aa: CASSQVGAGNTEAFF
clone_size: few; j_call: TRBJ2-4; cdr3_length: 13; v_call: TRBV6-2/TRBV6-3; d_call: TRBD1; cdr3_nt: TGTGCCAGCACGACAGGGGCCCGAGGCATTCAGTACTTC; cdr3_aa: CASTTGARGIQYF
clone_size: many; j_call: TRBJ1-6; cdr3_length: 16; v_call: TRBV7-2; d_call: TRBD1; cdr3_nt: TGTGCCAGCAGCTTAGATGAGGGGGCTAGGCGGTCACCCCTCCACTTT; cdr3_aa: CASSLDEGARRSPLHF
clone_size: many; j_call: TRBJ2-2; cdr3_length: 15; v_call: TRBV12-3/TRBV12-4; d_call: TRBD1; cdr3_nt: TGTGCCAGCACCGAGACAGGGCTAAACACCGGGGAGCTGTTTTTT; cdr3_aa: CASTETGLNTGELFF
clone_size: many; j_call: TRBJ2-1; cdr3_length: 15; v_call: TRBV7-2; d_call: TRBD2; cdr3_nt: TGTGCCAGCAGCATAGGACTAGCGGACTACAATGAGCAGTTCTTC; cdr3_aa: CASSIGLADYNEQFF
clone_size: many; j_call: TRBJ2-2; cdr3_length: 16; v_call: TRBV11-2; d_call: -; cdr3_nt: TGTGCCAGCAGCTTAGGTGCAGGGGATGTCACCGGGGAGCTGTTTTTT; cdr3_aa: CASSLGAGDVTGELFF
clone_size: -; j_call: TRBJ2-1; cdr3_length: 14; v_call: TRBV5-1; d_call: -; cdr3_nt: TGCGCCAGCAGCTCGGAACGGCCAGACAATGAGCAGTTCTTC; cdr3_aa: CASSSERPDNEQFF
clone_size: few; j_call: TRBJ1-6; cdr3_length: 14; v_call: TRBV7-2; d_call: -; cdr3_nt: TGTGCCAGCAGCCCTAGGACGGGCTCAGGGGCCCTCCACTTT; cdr3_aa: CASSPRTGSGALHF
clone_size: -; j_call: TRBJ2-4; cdr3_length: 16; v_call: TRBV28; d_call: TRBD2; cdr3_nt: TGTGCCAGCAGTAGCGGGAGGGCCGTGGCCAAAAACATTCAGTACTTC; cdr3_aa: CASSSGRAVAKNIQYF
clone_size: -; j_call: TRBJ1-6; cdr3_length: 16; v_call: TRBV6-6; d_call: -; cdr3_nt: TGTGCCAGCAGTTACTCGAACGGCCCTGTGGATTCACCCCTCCACTTT; cdr3_aa: CASSYSNGPVDSPLHF
clone_size: few; j_call: TRBJ2-3; cdr3_length: 17; v_call: TRBV4-3; d_call: TRBD2; cdr3_nt: TGCGCCAGCAGCCAAGCGGGCCTAGCGGGAGTCAAAGATACGCAGTATTTT; cdr3_aa: CASSQAGLAGVKDTQYF
clone_size: few; j_call: TRBJ2-7; cdr3_length: 13; v_call: TRBV7-2; d_call: TRBD2; cdr3_nt: TGTGCCAGCAGCCCGGGACTAGCGGGGGAGACGTACTTC; cdr3_aa: CASSPGLAGETYF
clone_size: few; j_call: TRBJ1-2; cdr3_length: 18; v_call: TRBV12-3/TRBV12-4; d_call: -; cdr3_nt: TGTGCCAGCAGTCCCCCACGGTTCCGAGGGACGGGAGCCTATGGCTACACCTTC; cdr3_aa: CASSPPRFRGTGAYGYTF
clone_size: -; j_call: TRBJ1-5; cdr3_length: 15; v_call: TRBV19; d_call: -; cdr3_nt: TGTGCCACCTCACCGGGACAAAGACGTTATCAGCCCCAGCATTTT; cdr3_aa: CATSPGQRRYQPQHF
clone_size: few; j_call: TRBJ1-4; cdr3_length: 14; v_call: TRBV5-4; d_call: TRBD1; cdr3_nt: TGTGCCAGCAGCGTCCGGGACAGGGACGAAAAACTGTTTTTT; cdr3_aa: CASSVRDRDEKLFF
clone_size: -; j_call: TRBJ2-6; cdr3_length: 17; v_call: TRBV6-5; d_call: TRBD1; cdr3_nt: TGTGCCAGCAGTTACGGGACAGGGCTCTCTGGGGCCAACGTCCTGACTTTC; cdr3_aa: CASSYGTGLSGANVLTF
clone_size: -; j_call: TRBJ1-1; cdr3_length: 15; v_call: TRBV5-6; d_call: -; cdr3_nt: TGTGCCAGCAGCGTGGACGTAGGCCCGAACACTGAAGCTTTCTTT; cdr3_aa: CASSVDVGPNTEAFF
clone_size: -; j_call: TRBJ2-5; cdr3_length: 15; v_call: TRBV5-6; d_call: TRBD1; cdr3_nt: TGTGCCAGCAGCTTTTTAACAGGGGTTTTGGAGACCCAGTACTTC; cdr3_aa: CASSFLTGVLETQYF
clone_size: -; j_call: TRBJ1-3; cdr3_length: 16; v_call: TRBV6-5; d_call: -; cdr3_nt: TGTGCCAGCAGGGCGATACAGGGAGATAATGGAAACACCATATATTTT; cdr3_aa: CASRAIQGDNGNTIYF
clone_size: -; j_call: TRBJ2-7; cdr3_length: 13; v_call: TRBV3-1; d_call: -; cdr3_nt: TGTGCCAGCAGCCCACCTCGTACTCGCGAGCAGTACTTC; cdr3_aa: CASSPPRTREQYF
clone_size: -; j_call: TRBJ1-2; cdr3_length: 15; v_call: TRBV5-5; d_call: -; cdr3_nt: TGTGCCAGCAGCTTCTCGGGACGGGCTAACTATGGCTACACCTTC; cdr3_aa: CASSFSGRANYGYTF